Listed here are 25 T cell receptor beta chains from one sample, sequenced in a study of PD-L1 blockade in urothelial cancer. The time point denotes: peripheral blood 6 weeks after treatment start. Here immunoSEQ multiplex PCR was the method, and the copy in TCRdb shows in-frame clones only, minus some. The data show some 23,000 clones, with approximately 81% seen just once and less than 2% held by the top ten. The material sequenced was PBMCs, taken around atezolizumab (anti-PD-L1) treatment. The receptors originated from a man between 65 and 85 years old with urothelial cancer.

CDR3 loop: CAWSGKGGYYGYTF. The CDR3 DNA is TGTGCCTGGAGTGGAAAAGGGGGCTACTATGGCTACACCTTC. V usage is TRBV30 and J usage is TRBJ1-2; 7 nucleotides agree with TRBD1. The CDR3 sequence is 14 residues long. Germline CDR1 GTSNPN, CDR2 SVGIG (reference sequence). Trimming took 1 base from V and 3 from J; bases not matched to a gene: 5.

The rearrangement links TRBV19 to TRBJ1-2, with D possibly matching TRBD1 (6 bases). Germline V gives CDR1 LNHDA, CDR2 SQIVND (reference sequence). Trimming pared 7 bases from V and 3 bases from J, leaving 12 bases between. The CDR3 contains 13 residues. DNA for the CDR3: TGTGCCAGTATGTACAGGGAATACTATGGCTACACCTTC. Translated, it gives CASMYREYYGYTF. The full variable domain, completed using reference TRBV19 and TRBJ1-2, is DGGITQSPKYLFRKEGQNVTLSCEQNLNHDAMYWYRQDPGQGLRLIYYSQIVNDFQKGDIAEGYSVSREKKESFPLTVTSAQKNPTAFYLCASMYREYYGYTFGSGTRLTVV.

In this sample, this clone turned up a few times. The V call is TRBV2, the J call TRBJ1-5, with TRBD1 as a possible D gene (5 bases). Trimming cost V 4 bases and J 3 bases, with 7 bases left between them. The CDR3 is 13 amino acids. The germline V gene has CDR1 SNHLY and CDR2 FYNNEI. The DNA of the CDR3 is TGTGCCAGCAGTGGCGGGGCCAATCAGCCCCAGCATTTT. This encodes CASSGGANQPQHF.

The chain is built from TRBV7-2 and TRBJ2-5; 9 positions agree with TRBD2. Per the germline V gene, CDR1 is SGHTA and CDR2 is FQGNSA. This CDR3 is 14 amino acids long. V shed 5 bases, J shed 5 bases, and the junction held 6 bases outside the gene matches. The CDR3 protein is CASSRSGSQETQYF. The DNA for the CDR3 is TGTGCCAGCAGCCGTAGCGGGAGCCAGGAGACCCAGTACTTC.

In this sample, this clone is medium-sized. The chain has TRBV30 and TRBJ1-1; D is uncertain. The V end lost 4 bases, the J end lost 3 bases, and 15 bases lay between the germline ends. Germline V gene data show CDR1 as GTSNPN and CDR2 as SVGIG (reference sequence). This CDR3 is built from 14 residues. The CDR3 DNA sequence: TGTGCCTGGACTGCTGATTTGTCGGACACTGAAGCTTTCTTT. Encoded protein: CAWTADLSDTEAFF.

This chain connects TRBV10-2 to TRBJ2-3, with a tentative D call TRBD2 (7 bases). Trimming pared 2 bases from V and 5 bases from J, leaving 14 bases between. Germline V CDR1 and CDR2: WSHSY, SAAADI. The CDR3 has 15 amino acids. The CDR3 spells CASSEIKGGGDTQYF. The CDR3 DNA sequence: TGCGCCAGCAGTGAGATAAAGGGAGGGGGAGATACGCAGTATTTT.

The chain couples TRBV6-5 to TRBJ1-5; D perhaps matches TRBD1 (6 bases). The V end lost 6 bases, the J end lost 4 bases, and 13 bases lay between the germline ends. Germline CDR1 and CDR2: MNHEY and SVGAGI. The CDR3 sequence is 14 residues long. The CDR3 DNA sequence: TGTGCCAGCAGCTTTGGACAGTATAATCAGCCCCAGCATTTT. Its protein is CASSFGQYNQPQHF.

V and J are TRBV2 and TRBJ1-2; D not certain. Between the trimmed V and J ends, which lost 7 bases and 4 bases, there was a span of 13 bases. The CDR3 has 13 residues. In germline, CDR1 is SNHLY, CDR2 FYNNEI. The CDR3: CASILAFIYGYTF. CDR3 nucleotide sequence: TGTGCCAGCATTCTGGCCTTCATCTATGGCTACACCTTC.

The chain joins TRBV4-2 to TRBJ2-7, with D unresolved. V was cut by 0 bases and J by 3 bases, with 15 bases left in between. Germline values: CDR1 LGHNA, CDR2 YNFKEQ. The length of the CDR3 is 16 residues. DNA for the CDR3: TGTGCCAGCAGCCAAGATTTGGGCGCTGCCCACTACGAGCAGTACTTC. Residues: CASSQDLGAAHYEQYF.

The CDR3 nucleotides are TGCGCCAGCAGCCCTAAAGGTACAGGCCCCGATACGCAGTATTTT. It encodes CASSPKGTGPDTQYF. The chain joins TRBV4-1 to TRBJ2-3; tentatively, D is TRBD1 (5 bases). There are 15 residues in the CDR3. V was cut by 4 bases and J by 6 bases, with 17 bases left in between. Germline assignment: CDR1 MGHRA and CDR2 YSYEKL.

The chain links TRBV4-1 to TRBJ2-7, with 10 positions matching TRBD2. The germline gives CDR1 MGHRA, CDR2 YSYEKL. The CDR3 is 17 amino acids. J gave up 2 bases and V 4 bases, and 11 bases lay outside the gene matches. The CDR3 DNA follows: TGCGCCAGCAGCCTAAGAGGGGGGACTAGCGCTACCTACGAGCAGTACTTC. It translates to CASSLRGGTSATYEQYF.

This clone was observed a single time. The chain carries TRBV7-2 and TRBJ1-1; D is possibly TRBD1 (5 bases). CDR3 length: 15 residues. The germline CDR1 and CDR2 sequences are SGHTA and FQGNSA. V lost 3 bases to trimming and J lost 0 bases, with 11 bases between them. The CDR3 protein is CASSLYGGMNTEAFF. The CDR3 region has the DNA TGTGCCAGCAGCTTGTATGGGGGGATGAACACTGAAGCTTTCTTT.

The chain has TRBV9 and TRBJ2-1; TRBD2 matches 7 bases. The CDR3 length is 16 residues. Germline lookup yields CDR1 SGDLS and CDR2 YYNGEE. V trimming: 4 bases; J trimming: 0 bases; junction bases outside the gene matches: 7. The CDR3, as DNA: TGTGCCAGCAGCCCCTGGGGCGGGAGCTCCTACAATGAGCAGTTCTTC. As protein: CASSPWGGSSYNEQFF.

Only one count was recorded for this clone. CDR3 region: CASSPLARGSYEQYF. CDR3 sequence (DNA): TGTGCCAGCAGCCCCCTTGCCAGGGGCTCCTACGAGCAGTACTTC. V gene TRBV7-2 combines with J gene TRBJ2-7; possibly TRBD1 for D (6 bases). The length of the CDR3 is 15 residues. Between the trimmed V and J ends, which lost 5 bases and 0 bases, there was a span of 14 bases. CDR1 is SGHTA and CDR2 is FQGNSA in the germline V gene. Variable domain in full (rest from reference TRBV7-2 and TRBJ2-7): GAGVSQSPSNKVTEKGKDVELRCDPISGHTALYWYRQSLGQGLEFLIYFQGNSAPDKSGLPSDRFSAERTGGSVSTLTIQRTQQEDSAVYLCASSPLARGSYEQYFGPGTRLTVT.

In its sample, this clone was seen once. The chain carries TRBV7-8 and TRBJ2-7, with TRBD1 matching 7 bases. The CDR3 has 14 amino acids. Germline CDR1 is SGHVS and CDR2 is FQNEAQ. Losses at the gene ends were 1 base for V and 5 bases for J; bases not matched to a gene: 5. CDR3 region: CASSLGHRGDEQYF. CDR3 sequence (DNA): TGTGCCAGCAGCTTAGGACACAGGGGTGACGAGCAGTACTTC.

The rearrangement uses TRBV10-3 and TRBJ2-1, with D tentatively TRBD2 (5 bases). CDR1 and CDR2 from the germline V gene are ENHRY and SYGVKD. CDR3 size: 12 residues. Deletions cut 4 bases from V and 8 bases from J, with 9 bases between. Here the CDR3 DNA reads TGTGCCATCAGTGCGAATAGCGATGAGCAGTTCTTC. It is translated as CAISANSDEQFF.

Notes on this clone: Sequence at one end of the junction differs from germline and may be a read error. The chain carries TRBV6-4 and TRBJ1-5, with TRBD1 as a possible D gene (6 bases). The CDR3 runs to 10 residues. Germline V CDR1 and CDR2: MRHNA, SNTAGT. The CDR3 region has the DNA TGTGCCAGCAGTGTGCCAGGGGTAGATTTT. As protein: CASSVPGVDF.

As DNA, the CDR3 is TGTGCCATCAACAGACTAGCGGGAGCCGGGGAGCTGTTTTTT. Translating gives CAINRLAGAGELFF. The rearrangement links TRBV10-3 to TRBJ2-2, with TRBD2 matching over 12 bases. The CDR3 runs 14 residues. Germline V CDR1 and CDR2: ENHRY, SYGVKD. Trimming cost V 7 bases and J 6 bases; bases outside gene matches: 3.

The gene calls are TRBV4-1 and TRBJ1-3; unclear D gene. This CDR3 is built from 16 residues. V lost 1 base to trimming and J lost 0 bases, with 10 bases between them. Germline CDR1 is MGHRA and CDR2 is YSYEKL. The CDR3 here is CASSQGEEGSGNTIYF. CDR3 DNA: TGCGCCAGCAGCCAAGGGGAAGAGGGCTCTGGAAACACCATATATTTT.

The J gene is TRBJ1-2, the V gene TRBV19; perhaps TRBD1 as D (5 bases). The V gene lost 6 bases and the J gene lost 0 bases, with 14 bases spanning the gap. CDR1 and CDR2 (germline): LNHDA, SQIVND (reference sequence). The CDR3 has 15 amino acids. CDR3 sequence reads: CASRSNRGSNYGYTF. DNA for the CDR3: TGTGCCAGTAGAAGTAATCGGGGGTCTAACTATGGCTACACCTTC.

The genes are TRBV27 and TRBJ2-7; possible D gene TRBD2, 6 bases. This CDR3 is built from 14 residues. Germline V gene lookup returns CDR1 MNHEY and CDR2 SMNVEV (reference sequence). V gave up 5 bases and J gave up 1 base, with 12 bases separating them. Here the CDR3 reads CASSPGLLSYEQYF. The CDR3 coding sequence is TGTGCCAGCAGTCCGGGACTGCTGTCCTACGAGCAGTACTTC.

V is TRBV29-1 and J is TRBJ2-2; D gene unclear. This CDR3 spans 12 amino acids. From germline, CDR1 is SQVTM and CDR2 ANQGSEA. The V end lost 7 bases, the J end lost 0 bases, and 6 bases lay between the germline ends. The CDR3 reads CSARTNTGELFF. The CDR3 DNA sequence: TGCAGCGCGAGAACGAACACCGGGGAGCTGTTTTTT.

This chain connects TRBV19 to TRBJ2-7; TRBD1 matches 8 bases. Trimming removed 6 bases from V and 1 base from J; junction bases left unmatched: 11. This CDR3 region has 16 residues. Germline V gives CDR1 LNHDA, CDR2 SQIVND (reference sequence). The CDR3 DNA is TGTGCCAGTAGAGGACAGGAGACAGGGGTTTCCTACGAGCAGTACTTC. Its translation: CASRGQETGVSYEQYF.

The chain employs TRBV18 and TRBJ1-1, with D unclear. CDR1 KGHSH and CDR2 LQKENI come from the germline V gene. CDR3 length: 14 residues. The V and J ends lost 3 bases and 5 bases respectively, with 13 bases between them. The CDR3 DNA follows: TGTGCCAGCTCACCTGAGCGGGGTTGGACTGAAGCTTTCTTT. Translation gives CASSPERGWTEAFF.

The rearrangement links TRBV12-5 to TRBJ1-5, with 7 bases identical to TRBD1. After removal of 4 bases from V and 5 bases from J, the junction contained 11 bases not matched to a gene. Germline CDR1 LGHNT, CDR2 FRNRAP. CDR3 length: 16 amino acids. CDR3 protein: CASGYTGWDSHQPQHF. In DNA form, the CDR3 reads TGTGCTAGTGGTTACACCGGATGGGACAGCCATCAGCCCCAGCATTTT. Drawing the rest from reference TRBV12-5 and TRBJ1-5, the complete variable domain is DARVTQTPRHKVTEMGQEVTMRCQPILGHNTVFWYRQTMMQGLELLAYFRNRAPLDDSGMPKDRFSAEMPDATLATLKIQPSEPRDSAVYFCASGYTGWDSHQPQHFGDGTRLSIL.